This T cell receptor (beta chain) was documented in a study of blood T cell repertoires in COVID-19 (dated by TCRdb to 2020 to 2021). Notes on the research overall: Samples from collaborators originated in the United States, Italy and Spain and spanned both the acute and convalescent phases of COVID-19. Subjects who had been exposed to COVID-19, were actively infected with it, or had recovered from it provided the deeply sampled blood TCRbeta repertoires that made up the dataset. A freely available public database, intended as a resource for researchers studying the immune response to SARS-CoV-2, is where the repertoires were released. The material from the prospective study consisted of cDNA or gDNA derived from T cells, B-cell-depleted T cells, or PBMCs. Sample metadata almost always included a de-identified subject ID, COVID-19 status, age in years and sex. Samples came from the ongoing ImmuneRACE study (first 160 participants) plus 1,254 subjects from 6 global collaborators. Where available, HLA class I and class II types were taken from metadata supplied by the sample provider and were not determined by assay-based typing. Points the paper makes about the study in general: The quantity of clinical and demographic metadata differed by source and by participant and was supplied without curation.

TCRbeta CDR3 regions were amplified from genomic DNA using the immunoSEQ Assay, a bias-controlled multiplex PCR. The study's own analysis went as follows. The number of nucleated cells in each sample was estimated from the amplification of reference gene primers within the assay. To quantify the absolute abundance of each unique TCRbeta CDR3 rearrangement, sequence reads were collapsed and filtered. Productive Simpson clonality was computed per sample as the square root of Simpson's diversity index over productive rearrangements. TCRdb obtained this table from immuneACCESS and retained in-frame rearrangements with V and J assigned. These tables miss some clones; where compared with another copy, unresolved V genes account for less than half of the shortfall, and the remainder is unexplained. D and trimming were read from the DNA, whereas the V and J calls and clone size are those reported in that table. This sample comprises 200,000 to 300,000 clones, 70% to 90% of them detected only once. The ten largest clones take up about 5.9% of the sample.

On this clone: The clone's antigen remains unknown. Qualities for individual bases were not recorded, and no much larger clone is one base off.

Collaborating institutions collected whole blood in K2EDTA tubes following their own protocols. For TCRbeta analysis, collaborator samples were shipped as frozen whole blood, as isolated PBMCs, or as DNA extracted from either sample type. Reading from cysteine to phenylalanine, the CDR3 counts 14 amino acids. Only the CDR3 DNA stays, 42 bases, in frame from base 1. Sequences LGHNA (CDR1) and YSLEER (CDR2) are obtained from the germline V gene. V and J are truncated by 0 bases and 0 bases respectively, leaving an intervening sequence of 3 bases. Rearrangement joined TRBV4-3 to TRBJ1-5; a confident D gene designation cannot be given. This TCR derives from a man aged 55 to 70 with acute or convalescent COVID-19. Sequenced sample: peripheral blood. For the CDR3, the sequence is CASSQDISNQPQHF. The bases read TGCGCCAGCAGCCAAGACATTAGCAATCAGCCCCAGCATTTT.